This T cell receptor beta chain comes out of a study of T cells in Graves' hyperthyroidism and ophthalmopathy. Patients having uncontrolled infection, another autoimmune disease, pregnancy or lactation were not included. RNA transcripts served as the template for amplifying TCR beta CDR3 regions. A set of HTBI primers served as the primers for a first-round RT-PCR of the TCR CDR3. From the multiplex PCR reads, TCRdb called clonotypes with MiXCR, one entry per CDR3 protein. The sample records 400,000 or so distinct CDR3 sequences, more than 12% being singletons. The CDR3 is 17 amino acids. Germline V gives CDR1 SGHRS, CDR2 YFSETQ. The J segment lost 4 bases and the V segment lost 4 bases, leaving 12 bases of the junction unmatched. Study-level results: In blood, most of the thyroid clonotypes expanded above 0.001 were also present.

This clonotype was observed many times. What it binds is not known. The sequencing input was blood. This chain connects TRBV5-1 to TRBJ1-1, with 11 bases that match TRBD1. The sequence came from a woman aged 25 to 39 with Graves' ophthalmopathy. The CDR3 loop is CASSTPDRGQEGTEAFF. CDR3 DNA: TGCGCCAGCAGCACCCCGGACAGGGGGCAGGAGGGCACTGAAGCTTTCTTT.